What follows are 16 T cell receptor beta chains derived from one specimen sequenced in a study of CD8 T cells in ankylosing spondylitis. TCRdb independently ran MiXCR on the 5' RACE reads; one entry per CDR3 protein. The repertoire holds about 240,000 distinct CDR3 sequences, 10% to 13% seen once, with 2.6% in the top ten. Sequencing was carried out using blood, either unsorted or a sorted T cell fraction (not recorded which). All receptors come from a male donor with ankylosing spondylitis or in good health (not recorded which).

V usage is TRBV6-1 and J usage is TRBJ2-3; 7 bases fit TRBD2. V was clipped by 4 bases and J by 2 bases; unmatched bases: 12. The CDR3 runs to 17 residues. CDR1 and CDR2 (germline): MNHNS, SASEGT. CDR3 nucleotide sequence: TGTGCCAGCAGTGGCCGGGGGGAGCGCGGACTCACAGATACGCAGTATTTT. Translation gives CASSGRGERGLTDTQYF.

With respect to this clonotype: A read error may explain this, as a much larger clone is one base away. CDR3 sequence: CASTRQGTNTEAFF. The CDR3 coding sequence is TGTGCCAGCACCAGACAGGGCACGAACACTGAAGCTTTCTTT. V gene TRBV12-3 or TRBV12-4 combines with J gene TRBJ1-1; 7 bases are shared with TRBD1. Germline trimming cut 7 bases from V and 1 base from J; bases unmatched to any gene: 6. The CDR3 spans 14 residues.

This clonotype was counted many times. This rearrangement joins TRBV5-1 to TRBJ1-6, with D maybe TRBD1 (5 bases). CDR1 and CDR2 from the germline V gene are SGHRS and YFSETQ. The CDR3 consists of 14 residues. V was pared by 0 bases and J by 4 bases, with 5 bases between. CDR3 nucleotides: TGCGCCAGCAGCTTGGGACAGTATAATTCACCCCTCCACTTT. Translation: CASSLGQYNSPLHF.

This clonotype was observed a few times. The chain is built from TRBV10-1 and TRBJ2-1; 10 positions match TRBD1. The CDR3 sequence is 14 residues long. Germline V CDR1 and CDR2: WNHNN, SYGVQD (reference sequence). Losses at the gene ends were 6 bases for V and 3 bases for J; bases not matched to a gene: 2. DNA for the CDR3: TGCGCCAGCAGCGGACAGGGGGACTACAATGAGCAGTTCTTC. It codes for CASSGQGDYNEQFF.

V usage is TRBV11-2 and J usage is TRBJ2-3; the D gene could be TRBD1 or TRBD2 (6 bases each). The germline gives CDR1 SGHAT, CDR2 FQNNGV. CDR3 length: 15 residues. V was trimmed by 5 bases and J by 0 bases, leaving 12 bases between them. CDR3 DNA: TGTGCCAGCAGCCTTCGGGGGCAGAGCACAGATACGCAGTATTTT. Encoded protein: CASSLRGQSTDTQYF. The full variable domain, rest sourced from reference TRBV11-2 and TRBJ2-3, is EAGVAQSPRYKIIEKRQSVAFWCNPISGHATLYWYQQILGQGPKLLIQFQNNGVVDDSQLPKDRFSAERLKGVDSTLKIQPAKLEDSAVYLCASSLRGQSTDTQYFGPGTRLTVL.

The sample holds many counts of this clonotype. CDR3: CASARGFQETQYF. The CDR3 nucleotides read TGCGCCAGCGCCCGTGGGTTCCAAGAGACCCAGTACTTC. The rearrangement uses TRBV5-1 and TRBJ2-5; D remains ambiguous. Germline CDR1 SGHRS, CDR2 YFSETQ. The V and J ends lost 7 bases and 1 base respectively, with 11 bases between them. The CDR3 loop spans 13 amino acids.

The sample holds a few counts of this clonotype. The chain recombines TRBV5-1 with TRBJ2-5; D is tentatively TRBD1 or TRBD2 (5 bases each). The length of the CDR3 is 12 residues. Germline lookup yields CDR1 SGHRS and CDR2 YFSETQ. V gave up 8 bases and J gave up 5 bases, with 13 bases separating them. The CDR3, as DNA: TGCGCCAGTGGGGACCAGTTGGAGACCCAGTACTTC. As protein: CASGDQLETQYF.

This clonotype was recorded at least ten times. V gene TRBV6-2 or TRBV6-3 combines with J gene TRBJ2-1, with a possible D match to TRBD1 (5 bases). V was cut by 2 bases and J by 9 bases, with 14 bases left in between. Germline V CDR1 and CDR2: MNHEY, SVGEGT. CDR3 size: 14 residues. DNA for the CDR3: TGTGCCAGCAGTTACGGGGCCCGACTGGGTGAGCAGTTCTTC. As protein: CASSYGARLGEQFF.

This clonotype was counted many times. The J gene is TRBJ2-7, the V gene TRBV20-1; D is unclear. The CDR3 sequence is 14 residues long. Germline values: CDR1 DFQATT, CDR2 SNEGSKA (reference sequence). Trimming left V 0 bases short and J 1 base short, with 10 bases between. The CDR3 spells CSARDRASSYEQYF. The CDR3 DNA reads as TGCAGTGCTAGAGACCGGGCTTCGTCCTACGAGCAGTACTTC.

This chain uses TRBV11-3 with TRBJ2-1, with 8 bases fitting TRBD2. V dropped 5 bases and J dropped 9; count of bases not matched to a gene: 6. Per the germline V gene, CDR1 is SGHNT and CDR2 is YENEEA. The CDR3 spans 13 residues. As DNA, the CDR3 is TGTGCCAGCAGCGCTCGGGGGGGCCCTGAGCAGTTCTTC. Its protein is CASSARGGPEQFF.

Ten or more counts support this clonotype. The chain has TRBV12-3 or TRBV12-4 and TRBJ1-5, with TRBD1 matching over 7 bases. J was trimmed by 6 bases and V by 1 base; bases with no gene match: 6. This CDR3 spans 15 amino acids. CDR3 region: CASSLDRGAVQPQHF. The CDR3, as DNA: TGTGCCAGCAGTTTAGACAGGGGTGCGGTTCAGCCCCAGCATTTT.

This clonotype was detected only a few times. The chain joins TRBV6-1 to TRBJ2-2; 7 bases fit TRBD1. V lost 7 bases and J lost 10; bases outside the gene matches: 3. CDR1 is MNHNS and CDR2 is SASEGT in the germline V gene. CDR3 size: 11 residues. CDR3 DNA: TGTGCCAGCAAACAGGGGAAGGAGCTGTTTTTT. This gives the protein CASKQGKELFF.

In this sample, this clonotype turned up many times. The rearrangement joins TRBV20-1 to TRBJ1-2; the D is unclear. Germline V gives CDR1 DFQATT, CDR2 SNEGSKA (reference sequence). This CDR3 region has 14 residues. Trimming pared 2 bases from V and 2 bases from J, leaving 12 bases between. The CDR3 DNA sequence: TGCAGTGCTAGACATTCAGGAGGAAACTATGGCTACACCTTC. This sequence encodes CSARHSGGNYGYTF.

This clonotype was observed many times. The V and J genes are TRBV10-3 and TRBJ1-2; tentatively, D is TRBD1 (6 bases). V lost 0 bases to trimming and J lost 5 bases, with 16 bases between them. Per the germline V gene, CDR1 is ENHRY and CDR2 is SYGVKD. This CDR3 comprises 16 residues. The DNA for the CDR3 is TGTGCCATCAGTGAGTCGGCTCAGGGGCCTGATTATGGCTACACCTTC. Protein sequence: CAISESAQGPDYGYTF.

This clonotype was seen a handful of times. The chain has TRBV10-1 and TRBJ2-5, with D possibly TRBD1 on 6 matching bases. This CDR3 has 15 residues. Trimming cost V 0 bases and J 2 bases, with 10 bases left between them. The germline CDR1 and CDR2 sequences are WNHNN and SYGVQD (reference sequence). CDR3 DNA: TGCGCCAGCAGTGAGTCGATCAGGGGTCAAGAGACCCAGTACTTC. Protein sequence: CASSESIRGQETQYF.

This clonotype was seen repeatedly, ten times or more. The J gene is TRBJ1-6, the V gene TRBV5-1, with 10 bases that match TRBD1. Per the germline V gene, CDR1 is SGHRS and CDR2 is YFSETQ. V trimming: 3 bases; J trimming: 0 bases; junction bases outside the gene matches: 0. There are 16 residues in the CDR3. The CDR3 DNA is TGCGCCAGCAGCTGGACAGGGGGCTCCTATAATTCACCCCTCCACTTT. This translates into CASSWTGGSYNSPLHF.